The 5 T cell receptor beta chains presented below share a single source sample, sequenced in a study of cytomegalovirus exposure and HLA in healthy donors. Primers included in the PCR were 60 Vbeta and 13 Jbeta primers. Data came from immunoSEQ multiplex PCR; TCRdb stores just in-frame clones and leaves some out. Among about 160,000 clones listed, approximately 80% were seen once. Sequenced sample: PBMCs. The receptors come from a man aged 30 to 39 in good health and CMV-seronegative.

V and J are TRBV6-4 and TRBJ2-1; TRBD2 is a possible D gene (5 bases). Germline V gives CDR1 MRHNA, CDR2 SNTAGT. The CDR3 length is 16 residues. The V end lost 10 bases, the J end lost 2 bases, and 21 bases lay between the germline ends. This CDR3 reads CATATVGRATYNEQFF. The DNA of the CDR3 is TGTGCCACCGCTACTGTCGGGCGGGCAACCTACAATGAGCAGTTCTTC.

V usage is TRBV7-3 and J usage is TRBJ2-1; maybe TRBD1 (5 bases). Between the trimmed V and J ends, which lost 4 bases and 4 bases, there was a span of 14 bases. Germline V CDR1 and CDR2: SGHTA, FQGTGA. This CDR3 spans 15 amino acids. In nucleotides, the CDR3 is TGTGCCAGCAGCTCCCCGCAGGGCCTATACAATGAGCAGTTCTTC. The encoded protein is CASSSPQGLYNEQFF.

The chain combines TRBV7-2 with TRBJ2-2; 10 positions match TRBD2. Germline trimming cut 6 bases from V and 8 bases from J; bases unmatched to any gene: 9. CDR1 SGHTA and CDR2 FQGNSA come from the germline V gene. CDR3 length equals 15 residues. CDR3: CASSTGTSAWGELFF. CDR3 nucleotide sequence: TGTGCCAGCAGTACCGGGACTAGCGCGTGGGGGGAGCTGTTTTTT.

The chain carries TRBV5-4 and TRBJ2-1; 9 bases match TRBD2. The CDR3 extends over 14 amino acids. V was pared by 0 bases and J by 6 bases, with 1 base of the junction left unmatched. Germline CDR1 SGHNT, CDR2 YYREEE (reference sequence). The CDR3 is CASSLELAGNEQFF. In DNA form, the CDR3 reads TGTGCCAGCAGCTTGGAACTAGCGGGCAATGAGCAGTTCTTC.

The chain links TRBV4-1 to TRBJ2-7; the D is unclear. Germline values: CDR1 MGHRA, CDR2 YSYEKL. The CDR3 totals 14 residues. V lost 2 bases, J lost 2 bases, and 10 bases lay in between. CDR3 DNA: TGCGCCAGCAGCCAAACTGCTGGAGCCTACGAGCAGTACTTC. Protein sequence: CASSQTAGAYEQYF.